The 21 T cell receptor beta chains in this list originate from one sample, sequenced in a study of T-cell memory formation after mild COVID-19 (dated by TCRdb to about 2021). The library was generated by 5' RACE. The reads were generated on an Illumina NovaSeq 6000. The raw public reads went through TCRdb reprocessing: fastp at Q25, MiXCR clone calling, in-frame beta chains kept. Each CDR3 protein gets just one entry, which takes the most common genes and DNA from the rows behind it. The sample data list some 120,000 distinct CDR3 sequences, and about 17% of these were observed just once. The leading ten clones occupy about 5.2% of the sample. The sequencing input was PBMCs or a T cell subset sorted from them (not recorded which). All receptors come from a man younger than 35 who had mild COVID-19 (a few samples of this study predate the infection). The sample titles of this study are shuffled in the database, so cell type and time point are left out; the donor was told from shared clones.

The CDR3 loop is CASSPPGTAQETQYF. The CDR3 nucleotides read TGTGCCAGCAGTCCACCAGGGACAGCCCAAGAGACCCAGTACTTC. The rearrangement joins TRBV6-6 to TRBJ2-5; TRBD1 aligns across 7 bases. Germline V lookup: CDR1 MNHNY, CDR2 SVGAGI (reference sequence). CDR3 length equals 15 residues. V lost 5 bases to trimming and J lost 1 base; unmatched junction nucleotides: 7.

For the CDR3, the DNA is TGTGCCAGCAGTTACTCGCGGCGATCGAACACCGGGGAGCTGTTTTTT. Its translation: CASSYSRRSNTGELFF. V gene TRBV6-2 or TRBV6-3 combines with J gene TRBJ2-2; D is unresolved. The CDR3 is 16 residues long. V was cut by 0 bases and J by 0 bases, with 8 bases left in between. Germline CDR1 reads MNHEY; CDR2 reads SVGEGT.

This clonotype occurred a few times. The chain has TRBV7-2 and TRBJ2-3; no definite D call. This CDR3 has 12 residues. V was clipped by 6 bases and J by 6 bases, with 10 bases between them. The V gene's germline CDR1 is SGHTA and CDR2 FQGNSA. CDR3 nucleotides: TGTGCCAGCAGATTCCAGGCCGATACGCAGTATTTT. Protein sequence: CASRFQADTQYF.

This clonotype was counted between two and nine times. V is TRBV20-1 and J is TRBJ1-2, with 7 bases lining up with TRBD1. The CDR3 consists of 12 residues. J was trimmed by 3 bases and V by 6 bases; bases with no gene match: 4. Germline assignment: CDR1 DFQATT and CDR2 SNEGSKA (reference sequence). The CDR3 DNA reads TGCAGTGCCGTCGGGACAGACTATGGCTACACCTTC. Its protein product is CSAVGTDYGYTF.

The chain is built from TRBV30 and TRBJ2-7; TRBD2 matches 13 bases. The germline V gene encodes CDR1 GTSNPN and CDR2 SVGIG (reference sequence). After removal of 2 bases from V and 3 bases from J, the junction contained 4 bases not matched to a gene. This CDR3 spans 15 amino acids. CDR3: CAWSPGLAGDYEQYF. The CDR3 DNA is TGTGCCTGGAGTCCCGGACTAGCGGGAGACTACGAGCAGTACTTC.

The rearrangement joins TRBV4-2 to TRBJ2-3; the D gene is possibly TRBD2 (6 bases). V lost 0 bases, J lost 6 bases, and 16 bases lay in between. CDR3 length equals 16 residues. From germline, CDR1 is LGHNA and CDR2 YNFKEQ. This CDR3 reads CASSQDRRGLRDTQYF. CDR3 sequence (DNA): TGTGCCAGCAGCCAAGATCGGAGGGGCCTAAGGGATACGCAGTATTTT.

The J gene is TRBJ2-1, the V gene TRBV29-1, with no clear D. This CDR3 region has 11 residues. CDR1 and CDR2 from the germline V gene are SQVTM and ANQGSEA. Trimming removed 3 bases at V and 4 bases at J, with 4 bases between. The CDR3 is CSVERYNEQFF. The CDR3 DNA sequence: TGCAGCGTTGAGAGGTACAATGAGCAGTTCTTC.

The sample holds many counts of this clonotype. This chain uses TRBV5-1 with TRBJ2-2, with D perhaps matching TRBD2 (5 bases). The CDR3 spans 16 residues. Trimming removed 0 bases from V and 0 bases from J, with 9 bases in between. Germline V gene lookup returns CDR1 SGHRS and CDR2 YFSETQ. The CDR3 DNA reads TGCGCCAGCAGCTTGGAGGTCGGGGCGAACACCGGGGAGCTGTTTTTT. It is translated as CASSLEVGANTGELFF.

The V gene is TRBV10-1, the J gene TRBJ1-5, with unresolved D. Germline V gene lookup returns CDR1 WNHNN and CDR2 SYGVQD (reference sequence). V was shortened by 6 bases and J by 4 bases, with 10 bases between the two germline ends. The CDR3 extends over 13 amino acids. This CDR3 is CASRMWENQPQHF. CDR3 sequence (DNA): TGCGCCAGCAGGATGTGGGAGAATCAGCCCCAGCATTTT.

The chain is built from TRBV6-6 and TRBJ2-7, with a possible D match to TRBD1 (5 bases). Germline V CDR1 and CDR2: MNHNY, SVGAGI (reference sequence). V was clipped by 7 bases and J by 3 bases, with 16 bases between them. CDR3 length: 14 residues. This CDR3 reads CASNSWARVYEQYF. For the CDR3, the DNA is TGTGCCAGCAATTCTTGGGCCAGGGTCTACGAGCAGTACTTC.

The chain's CDR3 is CASSIQGAPEKLFF. DNA of the CDR3: TGTGCCAGCAGTATCCAGGGGGCTCCGGAAAAACTGTTTTTT. The rearrangement links TRBV6-2 or TRBV6-3 to TRBJ1-4; TRBD1 matches at 8 bases. Germline trimming cut 5 bases from V and 8 bases from J; bases unmatched to any gene: 7. Germline CDR1 MNHEY, CDR2 SVGEGT. CDR3 length: 14 amino acids.

The V and J genes are TRBV7-3 and TRBJ2-3; either TRBD1 or TRBD2 may fit D (5 bases each). The CDR3 is 14 residues long. Germline V gives CDR1 SGHTA, CDR2 FQGTGA. V dropped 5 bases and J dropped 2 bases, with 11 bases sitting between them. The CDR3 loop is CASSPGPYTDTQYF. CDR3 in DNA: TGTGCCAGCAGCCCGGGGCCCTACACAGATACGCAGTATTTT.

This clonotype was found a few times. V and J are TRBV20-1 and TRBJ2-3, with 8 positions matching TRBD2. Germline lookup yields CDR1 DFQATT and CDR2 SNEGSKA (reference sequence). The junction had 9 bases not matched to a gene; V was cut back by 7 bases and J by 3 bases. CDR3 length: 14 residues. The CDR3 spells CSVARGGWTDTQYF. CDR3 bases: TGCAGTGTCGCACGGGGGGGTTGGACAGATACGCAGTATTTT.

This clonotype appeared many times. Its ends do not fully match the called genes, so a read error is possible. V gene TRBV5-1 combines with J gene TRBJ2-5, with unresolved D. CDR3 length: 12 amino acids. Germline CDR1 is SGHRS and CDR2 is YFSETQ. CDR3 sequence (DNA): TGTGCCAGCAGCTTGGATGGGGAGACCCAGTACTTC. The encoded protein is CASSLDGETQYF.

V usage is TRBV10-3 and J usage is TRBJ2-1; possibly TRBD2 for D (6 bases). The CDR3 consists of 16 residues. Germline V lookup: CDR1 ENHRY, CDR2 SYGVKD. The V gene lost 8 bases and the J gene lost 2 bases, with 19 bases spanning the gap. CDR3 nucleotides: TGTGCCATCGGGGGACCTCCGGGGGAGCCCTACAATGAGCAGTTCTTC. Translating gives CAIGGPPGEPYNEQFF.

The rearrangement joins TRBV29-1 to TRBJ2-1; 10 bases are shared with TRBD2. Germline lookup yields CDR1 SQVTM and CDR2 ANQGSEA. Losses at the gene ends were 3 bases for V and 7 bases for J; bases not matched to a gene: 15. The CDR3 length is 17 residues. In DNA form, the CDR3 reads TGCAGCGTTGAGAGGTCGCCTAGCGGGGGTGATCGTAATGAGCAGTTCTTC. It translates to CSVERSPSGGDRNEQFF.

This clonotype was observed a few times. The CDR3 DNA reads as TGTGCCAGCAGCGCTTCAAGGGTGGCTACGGGTGAGCAGTTCTTC. Translated, it gives CASSASRVATGEQFF. The chain carries TRBV11-3 and TRBJ2-1; D unresolved. The germline V and J ends were trimmed by 5 bases and 9 bases, with 20 bases remaining between them. Germline assignment: CDR1 SGHNT and CDR2 YENEEA. The CDR3 has 15 amino acids.

V usage is TRBV18 and J usage is TRBJ2-7; no clear D. CDR1 is KGHSH and CDR2 is LQKENI in the germline V gene. The CDR3 totals 13 residues. V was pared by 6 bases and J by 3 bases, with 12 bases between. CDR3 sequence reads: CASSPTRLYEQYV. CDR3 in DNA: TGTGCCAGCTCTCCGACACGGCTCTACGAGCAGTACGTC.

The chain combines TRBV5-1 with TRBJ2-2; no firm D call. The CDR3 is 16 amino acids. CDR1 is SGHRS, CDR2 YFSETQ, per germline. Between the trimmed V and J ends, which lost 1 base and 2 bases, there was a span of 12 bases. CDR3 region: CASSLRNRPNTGELFF. The CDR3, as DNA: TGCGCCAGCAGCTTGAGGAACAGACCAAACACCGGGGAGCTGTTTTTT.

This clonotype was seen a few times. The chain couples TRBV5-1 to TRBJ2-5, with 9 bases that match TRBD2. The CDR3 extends over 14 amino acids. V gave up 1 base and J gave up 5 bases; unmatched junction bases: 3. The germline CDR1 and CDR2 sequences are SGHRS and YFSETQ. CDR3 nucleotide sequence: TGCGCCAGCAGCTTGCTAGCGGGGAGTGAGACCCAGTACTTC. It specifies CASSLLAGSETQYF. Variable domain in full (rest from reference TRBV5-1 and TRBJ2-5): KAGVTQTPRYLIKTRGQQVTLSCSPISGHRSVSWYQQTPGQGLQFLFEYFSETQRNKGNFPGRFSGRQFSNSRSEMNVSTLELGDSALYLCASSLLAGSETQYFGPGTRLLVL.

This clonotype was seen more than once but under ten times. The chain couples TRBV30 to TRBJ2-3, with D perhaps matching TRBD1 (6 bases). This CDR3 comprises 14 residues. Germline CDR1 and CDR2: GTSNPN and SVGIG (reference sequence). The V gene lost 2 bases and the J gene lost 1 base, with 10 bases spanning the gap. Written as DNA, the CDR3 is TGTGCCTGGAGTAATAAGGGGGGCACAGATACGCAGTATTTT. This gives the protein CAWSNKGGTDTQYF.